This T cell receptor (beta chain) was obtained from a study of cytomegalovirus exposure and HLA in healthy donors. This CDR3 is 13 amino acids long. Trimming took 0 bases from V and 6 from J, leaving 10 bases between them. Germline CDR1 and CDR2: GTSNPN and SVGIG (reference sequence). 60 Vbeta and 13 Jbeta primers were used in PCR. Repertoires were generated with immunoSEQ multiplex PCR, while TCRdb's copy carries only in-frame clones and drops some. Among approximately 150,000 clones listed, roughly 76% were seen once. The chain has TRBV30 and TRBJ2-3; D call uncertain. This clonotype was sampled from a female donor in good health and CMV-seronegative. The specimen was PBMCs. The CDR3 DNA reads as TGTGCCTGGAGTGTACAACCCGGGGATACGCAGTATTTT. Translation: CAWSVQPGDTQYF.